This T cell receptor beta chain was recorded in a study of T cell repertoires in cytomegalovirus infection. Study-wide background: Well-studied HLA-B-restricted epitopes and recently identified HLA-C-restricted epitopes of CMV were both used in the study. Matching HLA type, along with CMV infection, was indicated by public TCR beta signatures.

The length of the CDR3 is 15 residues. Trimming removed 7 bases from V and 2 bases from J, with 14 bases in between. Whole-study findings and limits: CMV-specific TCR beta clonotypes restricted by HLA-C were the ones dominating the ex vivo response. Frequencies of public TCR beta families were cumulated, and this identified carriers of CMV plus the relevant HLA.

TCRdb fed the reads into MiXCR, producing one record per CDR3 protein. There are 800,000 to 950,000 distinct CDR3 sequences in the sample; approximately 32% occur only once, and around 11% lies in the top ten. About this clonotype itself: Its antigen is still unknown.

The sequenced sample was cultured CD8+ T cells from PBMCs, obtained from culture after CMV antigen stimulation. The V and J genes are TRBV12-3 or TRBV12-4 and TRBJ2-2; D may be TRBD1 (6 bases). The TCR comes from a human donor in good health (CMV status not recorded). Some clones in this sample may be carry-over from other donors' samples. The CDR3 bases are TGTGCCAGCACTTCGACAGGAACTAACACCGGGGAGCTGTTTTTT. Its translation: CASTSTGTNTGELFF.